The clone carrying this T cell receptor beta chain was picked up a small number of times. Its antigen is not identified. V trimming: 3 bases; J trimming: 6 bases; junction bases outside the gene matches: 6. CDR3 size: 15 residues. Per the germline V gene, CDR1 is LNHDA and CDR2 is SQIVND (reference sequence). TCRdb ran MiXCR on the reads and lists one entry per CDR3 protein. This repertoire shows hundreds of thousands of distinct CDR3 sequences, approximately 34% found once; its top ten account for 2.8%. The data were obtained in a study of T cell repertoires in cytomegalovirus infection. Study-wide points: Totalled public TCR beta family frequency picked out people who carried CMV plus the relevant HLA. CMV-specific TCR beta clonotypes restricted by HLA-C dominated the ex vivo response.

Material: PBMCs. The J gene is TRBJ2-1, the V gene TRBV19, with 9 bases identical to TRBD1. This clonotype was sampled from a human donor in good health (CMV status not recorded). Some clones in this sample may be carry-over from other donors' samples. CDR3 protein: CASSITGTGPNEQFF. DNA of the CDR3: TGTGCCAGTAGTATTACCGGGACAGGGCCCAATGAGCAGTTCTTC.